The 21 T cell receptor beta chains below were found in one sample sequenced in a study of shared clonotypes between healthy human individuals. The naive CD8 subset, CD45RO-negative cells positively selected for CCR7, excluded terminally differentiated effector memory CD45RA+ cells. Method: immunoSEQ multiplex PCR; TCRdb's copy keeps in-frame clones and lacks some. The data hold about 580,000 clones, with 95% to 98% observed a single time. Sequencing input: naive CD8+ T cells sorted from blood. These receptors were collected from a man aged 30-40 years in good health.

V gene TRBV6-1 combines with J gene TRBJ2-7; D possibly matches TRBD1 or TRBD2 (5 bases each). CDR3 size: 14 residues. Between the trimmed V and J ends, which lost 2 bases and 3 bases, there was a span of 11 bases. Germline CDR1 MNHNS, CDR2 SASEGT. CDR3 nucleotide sequence: TGTGCCAGCAGTGAATGGGGGACGAACTACGAGCAGTACTTC. This codes for CASSEWGTNYEQYF.

The rearrangement links TRBV15 to TRBJ2-1; 12 nucleotides line up with TRBD2. This CDR3 has 16 amino acids. V lost 5 bases to trimming and J lost 5 bases; unmatched junction nucleotides: 7. Germline CDR1 and CDR2: LNHNV and YYDKDF (reference sequence). CDR3 coding DNA: TGTGCCACCAGCCCCCGACTAGCGGGAGCGAACAATGAGCAGTTCTTC. Translated, it gives CATSPRLAGANNEQFF.

V gene TRBV11-2 combines with J gene TRBJ2-1; D might be TRBD1 or TRBD2, each matching 5 bases. CDR1 and CDR2 from the germline V gene are SGHAT and FQNNGV. V lost 4 bases to trimming and J lost 2 bases, with 12 bases between them. The CDR3 is 15 amino acids. DNA for the CDR3: TGTGCCAGCAGCTCTGGGACCCCAGCCTACAATGAGCAGTTCTTC. Translating gives CASSSGTPAYNEQFF.

V usage is TRBV28 and J usage is TRBJ2-1; no firm D call. The CDR3 consists of 16 residues. CDR1 and CDR2 (germline): MDHEN, SYDVKM. The V and J ends lost 2 bases and 3 bases respectively, with 14 bases between them. CDR3 loop: CASSLKAYKGYNEQFF. Written as DNA, the CDR3 is TGTGCCAGCAGTTTAAAGGCCTACAAAGGCTACAATGAGCAGTTCTTC. Filled out from reference TRBV28 and TRBJ2-1, the complete variable domain reads DVKVTQSSRYLVKRTGEKVFLECVQDMDHENMFWYRQDPGLGLRLIYFSYDVKMKEKGDIPEGYSVSREKKERFSLILESASTNQTSMYLCASSLKAYKGYNEQFFGPGTRLTVL.

The chain employs TRBV5-4 and TRBJ2-7, with unresolved D. Germline V gene lookup returns CDR1 SGHNT and CDR2 YYREEE (reference sequence). Trimming took 5 bases from V and 2 from J, leaving 8 bases between them. This CDR3 comprises 12 residues. The CDR3: CASSYSTYEQYF. The CDR3 DNA reads TGTGCCAGCAGTTACAGTACCTACGAGCAGTACTTC.

The V gene is TRBV9, the J gene TRBJ2-2; D is possibly TRBD1 or TRBD2 (5 bases each). V shed 0 bases and J shed 3 bases, with 15 bases lying between them. Germline values: CDR1 SGDLS, CDR2 YYNGEE. The CDR3 is 17 residues long. CDR3 in DNA: TGTGCCAGCAGCGTAGGGGATCGTGGGACGGACACCGGGGAGCTGTTTTTT. Translation: CASSVGDRGTDTGELFF.

The gene calls are TRBV30 and TRBJ2-2; D unclear. Between the trimmed V and J ends, which lost 1 base and 3 bases, there was a span of 6 bases. This CDR3 is built from 13 residues. The germline gives CDR1 GTSNPN, CDR2 SVGIG (reference sequence). CDR3 in amino acids: CAWSDGHTGELFF. The CDR3 region has the DNA TGTGCCTGGAGTGACGGACACACCGGGGAGCTGTTTTTT. Complete variable domain (other parts from reference TRBV30 and TRBJ2-2): SQTIHQWPATLVQPVGSPLSLECTVEGTSNPNLYWYRQAAGRGLQLLFYSVGIGQISSEVPQNLSASRPQDRQFILSSKKLLLSDSGFYLCAWSDGHTGELFFGEGSRLTVL.

This chain links TRBV6-6 with TRBJ1-1; weak D call: TRBD1 (6 bases). Looked up from germline, CDR1 is MNHNY and CDR2 is SVGAGI (reference sequence). The V and J ends lost 7 bases and 2 bases respectively, with 14 bases between them. The CDR3 is 14 residues long. CDR3 sequence (DNA): TGTGCCAGCAACTACGGGGGCCCAAACACTGAAGCTTTCTTT. It translates to CASNYGGPNTEAFF.

The chain links TRBV6-5 to TRBJ1-2; D is uncertain. The ends were cut back, 5 bases at V and 1 base at J, with 11 bases in the middle. Germline CDR1 reads MNHEY; CDR2 reads SVGAGI. This CDR3 is 14 amino acids long. CDR3 nucleotide sequence: TGTGCCAGCAGTCCCGACACGTTTAACTATGGCTACACCTTC. It encodes CASSPDTFNYGYTF.

This chain links TRBV14 with TRBJ2-7; D is ambiguous. V lost 4 bases to trimming and J lost 0 bases, with 4 bases between them. The germline V gene has CDR1 SGHDN and CDR2 FVKESK. This CDR3 spans 12 amino acids. CDR3 sequence (DNA): TGTGCCAGCAGCCTCTACTCCTACGAGCAGTACTTC. Encoded protein: CASSLYSYEQYF.

The chain joins TRBV2 to TRBJ2-7; D is perhaps TRBD2 (7 bases). Germline assignment: CDR1 SNHLY and CDR2 FYNNEI. The CDR3 totals 15 residues. The V end lost 3 bases, the J end lost 3 bases, and 15 bases lay between the germline ends. The CDR3 bases are TGTGCCAGCAGTGATGGGGGGGCGGTCGGCTACGAGCAGTACTTC. This gives the protein CASSDGGAVGYEQYF.

V is TRBV29-1 and J is TRBJ2-2, with no clear D. The CDR3 sequence is 13 residues long. Germline-derived CDR1 and CDR2 are SQVTM and ANQGSEA. The V end was cut by 0 bases, the J end by 2 bases, with 4 bases between. The CDR3 DNA is TGCAGCGTTGAAGACCCAAACACCGGGGAGCTGTTTTTT. It codes for CSVEDPNTGELFF.

J is TRBJ2-1 and V is TRBV5-1; 12 bases are shared with TRBD2. The CDR3 totals 16 residues. Losses at the gene ends were 3 bases for V and 6 bases for J; bases not matched to a gene: 7. The germline V gene encodes CDR1 SGHRS and CDR2 YFSETQ. CDR3 sequence reads: CASSSRLAGEINEQFF. In DNA form, the CDR3 reads TGCGCCAGCAGCTCGCGACTAGCGGGAGAGATCAATGAGCAGTTCTTC.

In the case of this clone: Within the sample, other DNA sequences also encode this same CDR3. The gene calls are TRBV5-1 and TRBJ2-7; 9 nucleotides align to TRBD1. The CDR3 consists of 13 residues. CDR1 is SGHRS, CDR2 YFSETQ, per germline. The ends lost 4 bases at V and 4 bases at J; junction bases unmatched: 3. The CDR3 sequence is CASSHGQGYEQYF. DNA of the CDR3: TGCGCCAGCAGCCACGGACAGGGGTACGAGCAGTACTTC.

The rearrangement links TRBV29-1 to TRBJ1-1; 8 bases match TRBD1. CDR1 is SQVTM and CDR2 is ANQGSEA in the germline V gene. V shed 5 bases, J shed 0 bases, and the junction held 8 bases outside the gene matches. The length of the CDR3 is 15 residues. This CDR3 is CSVSGTGVMNTEAFF. Here the CDR3 DNA reads TGCAGCGTTTCCGGGACAGGCGTCATGAACACTGAAGCTTTCTTT.

The chain joins TRBV10-3 to TRBJ2-3, with D hard to call. Trimming removed 3 bases at V and 3 bases at J, with 10 bases between. This CDR3 comprises 14 residues. In germline, CDR1 is ENHRY, CDR2 SYGVKD. Here the CDR3 DNA reads TGTGCCATCAGTGATTTAGCTTCAACAGATACGCAGTATTTT. Translation: CAISDLASTDTQYF.

About this clone itself: Compared with germline, one end of the junction differs, possibly owing to a read error. The chain combines TRBV14 with TRBJ1-1; D call uncertain. The CDR3 totals 15 residues. Germline lookup yields CDR1 SGHDN and CDR2 FVKESK. The CDR3 is CASSEDESRFTEAFF. CDR3 DNA: TGTGCCAGCAGCGAAGACGAGTCTCGATTCACTGAAGCTTTCTTT.

This clone was counted once. J is TRBJ2-7 and V is TRBV29-1; D possibly corresponds to TRBD1 (6 bases). This CDR3 is built from 13 residues. V dropped 6 bases and J dropped 4 bases, with 16 bases sitting between them. Germline V lookup: CDR1 SQVTM, CDR2 ANQGSEA. This CDR3 reads CSVVPGHQYEQYF. The CDR3 DNA reads TGCAGCGTAGTACCGGGACACCAATACGAGCAGTACTTC.

Turning to this clone: Additional DNA sequences in this sample encode the identical CDR3. The chain carries TRBV19 and TRBJ2-5, with D perhaps matching TRBD2 (6 bases). Germline loops: CDR1 LNHDA, CDR2 SQIVND (reference sequence). This CDR3 has 15 amino acids. V was pared by 1 base and J by 0 bases, with 9 bases between. Here the CDR3 reads CASSIGGGNQETQYF. The CDR3 DNA sequence: TGTGCCAGTAGTATAGGAGGAGGGAACCAAGAGACCCAGTACTTC. Using reference TRBV19 and TRBJ2-5 for the parts outside the CDR3, the full variable domain is DGGITQSPKYLFRKEGQNVTLSCEQNLNHDAMYWYRQDPGQGLRLIYYSQIVNDFQKGDIAEGYSVSREKKESFPLTVTSAQKNPTAFYLCASSIGGGNQETQYFGPGTRLLVL.

The chain links TRBV6-1 to TRBJ2-7; the D gene is possibly TRBD1 (5 bases). V was cut by 2 bases and J by 3 bases, with 20 bases left in between. Germline V gives CDR1 MNHNS, CDR2 SASEGT. This CDR3 comprises 17 residues. CDR3 sequence reads: CASSELWGRTFYYEQYF. CDR3 sequence (DNA): TGTGCCAGCAGTGAACTTTGGGGCAGGACCTTTTACTACGAGCAGTACTTC.

The chain couples TRBV7-9 to TRBJ2-3, with 9 bases aligning to TRBD2. V shed 4 bases, J shed 5 bases, and the junction held 7 bases outside the gene matches. The CDR3 covers 15 residues. CDR1 and CDR2 (germline): SEHNR, FQNEAQ (reference sequence). The CDR3 sequence is CASSSTSLAGDTQYF. DNA of the CDR3: TGTGCCAGCAGCTCGACCTCACTAGCGGGAGATACGCAGTATTTT.